Listed below are T cell receptor beta chains from one sample, sequenced in a study of breast tumors, draining lymph nodes, adjacent tissues. TCRdb re-analysed the multiplex PCR reads in MiXCR, keeping a single row per CDR3 protein. The data contain around 140,000 distinct CDR3 sequences, about a fifth of them singletons. Sequenced input: axillary lymph node tissue. Receptors originate from a female donor with breast cancer. Some clones in this sample may be carry-over from other donors' samples. CDR3s include the opening cysteine and the closing phenylalanine or tryptophan. A D gene is named only where the DNA matches it firmly. Clone size is shown for a subset of rows, as once, few, many or a class of expanded clone.

size	V	J	D	CDR3	DNA
many	TRBV5-5	TRBJ1-6	TRBD1	CASRSTGHPAPLHF	TGTGCCAGCAGATCGACAGGGCATCCCGCACCCCTCCACTTT
few	TRBV30	TRBJ2-3	.	CAWSSVAGLSTDTQYF	TGTGCCTGGAGTTCCGTGGCGGGTCTTAGCACAGATACGCAGTATTTT
many	TRBV28	TRBJ2-5	.	CASVRSRGETQYF	TGTGCCAGCGTCAGGTCTCGTGGAGAGACCCAGTACTTC
many	TRBV5-1	TRBJ2-2	.	CASSAVWGNTGELFF	TGCGCCAGCAGCGCTGTTTGGGGTAACACCGGGGAGCTGTTTTTT
many	TRBV20-1	TRBJ2-1	TRBD2	CSARALAEREQFF	TGCAGTGCTAGAGCCCTAGCGGAAAGGGAGCAGTTCTTC
many	TRBV20-1	TRBJ2-5	.	CSAGGAGETQYF	TGCAGTGCCGGGGGTGCGGGAGAGACCCAGTACTTC
many	TRBV13	TRBJ2-3	TRBD2	CASSLGLAGGRTDTQYF	TGTGCCAGCAGCTTGGGACTAGCGGGAGGGCGCACAGATACGCAGTATTTT
many	TRBV5-1	TRBJ2-2	.	CASSFGGGTGELFF	TGCGCCAGCAGCTTCGGGGGAGGCACCGGGGAGCTGTTTTTT
.	TRBV29-1	TRBJ2-7	.	CSVEYGTGSSYEQYF	TGCAGCGTTGAATACGGGACTGGCTCCTCCTACGAGCAGTACTTC
many	TRBV4-3	TRBJ2-7	.	CASSQKEGLEQYF	TGCGCCAGCAGCCAAAAAGAGGGTCTCGAGCAGTACTTC
.	TRBV28	TRBJ1-2	.	CASRSGGARYYGYTF	TGTGCCAGCAGGTCCGGGGGGGCGCGGTACTATGGCTACACCTTC
many	TRBV7-9	TRBJ1-2	.	CASSSEGFGYTF	TGTGCCAGCAGCTCAGAGGGGTTTGGCTACACCTTC
many	TRBV6-1	TRBJ1-5	.	CASSEVWPGAFSQPQHF	TGTGCCAGCAGTGAAGTTTGGCCCGGGGCATTCAGTCAGCCCCAGCATTTT
.	TRBV29-1	TRBJ1-1	.	CSVGWTDLMNTEAFF	TGCAGCGTTGGATGGACAGACCTTATGAACACTGAAGCTTTCTTT
few	TRBV7-6	TRBJ2-3	.	CASSLNPDGTDTQYF	TGTGCCAGCAGCTTAAACCCCGATGGTACAGATACGCAGTATTTT
many	TRBV2	TRBJ2-1	TRBD2	CASSERTSAYNEQFF	TGTGCCAGCAGCGAGAGGACTAGCGCCTACAATGAGCAGTTCTTC
many	TRBV19	TRBJ2-3	.	CASSPPSSLSDTQYF	TGTGCCAGTAGTCCCCCCTCGTCTCTCTCGGATACGCAGTATTTT
many	TRBV20-1	TRBJ2-7	.	CSASDPRRYEQYF	TGCAGTGCTAGTGATCCCAGGCGCTACGAGCAGTACTTC
few	TRBV6-2/TRBV6-3	TRBJ2-6	TRBD1	CASSETRTGRSGANVLTF	TGTGCCAGCAGTGAGACCCGGACAGGACGGTCTGGGGCCAACGTCCTGACTTTC
.	TRBV15	TRBJ2-1	TRBD1	CATSRRGDRGRGGQFF	TGTGCCACCAGCAGGCGCGGGGACAGGGGGCGCGGTGGGCAGTTCTTC
many	TRBV6-2/TRBV6-3	TRBJ1-6	.	CASAQWGNNSPLHF	TGTGCCAGCGCCCAGTGGGGGAACAATTCACCCCTCCACTTT